The 5 T cell receptor beta chains in this list originate from one sample, sequenced in a study of CD8 T cells in Susac syndrome. Reverse transcription of about 0.45 to 1 ug RNA was performed with random hexamers. Each CDR3 protein gets one entry after TCRdb re-called the immunoSEQ multiplex PCR reads with MiXCR. Of 160,000 or so distinct CDR3 sequences in the sample, 80% to 95% were seen once. Sequenced: CD4+ T cells from PBMCs. These receptor sequences come from a human donor in good health.

In this sample, this clonotype turned up once. This chain joins TRBV3-1 and TRBJ1-1; D remains unclear. This CDR3 contains 17 residues. Looked up from germline, CDR1 is LGHDT and CDR2 is YNNKEL (reference sequence). Between the trimmed V and J ends, which lost 0 bases and 5 bases, there was a span of 19 bases. The CDR3 loop is CASSQDRLRRGETEAFF. CDR3 nucleotides: TGTGCCAGCAGCCAAGATAGATTACGACGAGGCGAGACTGAAGCTTTCTTT.

The CDR3 sequence: CATVDREGTEAFF. The CDR3 nucleotides read TGTGCCACGGTGGACAGGGAAGGCACTGAAGCTTTCTTT. The genes are TRBV10-3 and TRBJ1-1; 8 nucleotides agree with TRBD1. CDR3 length: 13 amino acids. Germline-derived CDR1 and CDR2 are ENHRY and SYGVKD. J lost 4 bases, V lost 10 bases, and 8 bases had no gene match.

The chain links TRBV3-1 to TRBJ1-2, with 12 bases fitting TRBD1. Trimming at V came to 4 bases and at J to 7 bases, leaving 4 bases not matched to a gene. The CDR3 has 14 residues. Germline CDR1 reads LGHDT; CDR2 reads YNNKEL (reference sequence). The CDR3 loop reads CASSLGTGGAGYTF. DNA of the CDR3: TGTGCCAGCAGCCTGGGGACAGGGGGCGCTGGCTACACCTTC.

This sequence joins TRBV29-1 and TRBJ2-3; 7 bases fit TRBD2. The CDR3 consists of 13 residues. CDR1 SQVTM and CDR2 ANQGSEA come from the germline V gene. The V gene end was trimmed by 2 bases and the J gene end by 1 base; junction bases not matched to a gene: 0. CDR3 amino acids: CSVELAGTDTQYF. The CDR3 DNA sequence: TGCAGCGTTGAACTAGCGGGCACAGATACGCAGTATTTT.

The V call is TRBV20-1, the J call TRBJ1-4, with no clear D. CDR3 size: 12 residues. Germline CDR1 is DFQATT and CDR2 is SNEGSKA (reference sequence). V shed 6 bases and J shed 7 bases, with 12 bases lying between them. The CDR3 spells CSASGRGEKLFF. CDR3 coding DNA: TGCAGTGCATCCGGGCGGGGTGAAAAACTGTTTTTT.